The 30 T cell receptor beta chains presented below share a single source sample, sequenced in a study of T cell clones after liver transplantation. Measured with immunoSEQ multiplex PCR; TCRdb has only the in-frame clones, and not every one. The sample shows under 20,000 clones, around 89% of them seen only once. This sample comprised CD8+ T cells from blood, obtained 46 months after liver transplant. The receptors shown here come from a human patient who received a liver transplant. A share of the T cells may be of graft donor origin.

The chain is built from TRBV27 and TRBJ1-1; 7 bases line up with TRBD1. With V trimmed by 2 bases and J by 0 bases, 3 bases remained unmatched. Germline CDR1 and CDR2: MNHEY and SMNVEV (reference sequence). This CDR3 comprises 15 residues. The DNA for the CDR3 is TGTGCCAGCAGTTTAGACAGGGAGATGAACACTGAAGCTTTCTTT. Translated: CASSLDREMNTEAFF.

This chain joins TRBV19 and TRBJ1-1; D gene uncertain. The CDR3 sequence is 10 residues long. Between the trimmed V and J ends, which lost 7 bases and 6 bases, there was a span of 6 bases. CDR1 and CDR2 from the germline V gene are LNHDA and SQIVND (reference sequence). CDR3 in DNA: TGTGCCAGTAAAGGCTCTGAAGCTTTCTTT. Translated, it gives CASKGSEAFF.

This clone was seen a single time. The chain is built from TRBV27 and TRBJ2-1, with a weak D call TRBD2 (5 bases). There are 14 residues in the CDR3. The V gene lost 4 bases and the J gene lost 8 bases, with 15 bases spanning the gap. Germline assignment: CDR1 MNHEY and CDR2 SMNVEV (reference sequence). In DNA form, the CDR3 reads TGTGCCAGCAGTTCGGGTCTCCCCGGGGATGAGCAGTTCTTC. Protein sequence: CASSSGLPGDEQFF.

The chain is built from TRBV27 and TRBJ1-1; D is unclear. V was clipped by 6 bases and J by 4 bases, with 9 bases between them. The CDR3 runs to 12 residues. CDR1 is MNHEY and CDR2 is SMNVEV in the germline V gene (reference sequence). The DNA of the CDR3 is TGTGCCAGCAGGGCCCGCAGCACTGAAGCTTTCTTT. Amino acid sequence: CASRARSTEAFF.

This rearrangement joins TRBV18 to TRBJ2-1; D is unresolved. The germline CDR1 and CDR2 sequences are KGHSH and LQKENI. V lost 3 bases, J lost 10 bases, and 16 bases lay in between. The CDR3 runs 14 residues. CDR3 loop: CASSPSSNVAEQFF. The CDR3 nucleotides are TGTGCCAGCTCACCCTCGAGCAACGTCGCCGAGCAGTTCTTC.

The V call is TRBV5-1, the J call TRBJ2-7; maybe TRBD2 (6 bases). V dropped 4 bases and J dropped 1 base, with 18 bases sitting between them. The CDR3 is 16 residues long. CDR1 SGHRS and CDR2 YFSETQ come from the germline V gene. The CDR3 coding sequence is TGCGCCAGCAGCCTTGGGTTGCTAGCGCAGTCCTACGAGCAGTACTTC. Translation gives CASSLGLLAQSYEQYF.

In this sample, this clone turned up a few times. The chain couples TRBV27 to TRBJ2-1, with 8 bases aligning to TRBD1. The CDR3 contains 13 residues. Trimming at V came to 8 bases and at J to 9 bases, leaving 9 bases not matched to a gene. Germline values: CDR1 MNHEY, CDR2 SMNVEV (reference sequence). CDR3 in DNA: TGTGCCAGCGAGGACAGGGACTTGGGTGAGCAGTTCTTC. Translating it yields CASEDRDLGEQFF.

The chain is built from TRBV19 and TRBJ2-2; 8 bases align to TRBD1. The junction had 4 bases not matched to a gene; V was cut back by 1 base and J by 6 bases. The CDR3 contains 15 residues. Germline V CDR1 and CDR2: LNHDA, SQIVND (reference sequence). CDR3 loop: CASSIGLTGAGELFF. CDR3 nucleotide sequence: TGTGCCAGTAGTATAGGTCTGACAGGGGCCGGGGAGCTGTTTTTT.

This chain uses TRBV5-1 with TRBJ2-7; maybe TRBD1 (5 bases). The CDR3 length is 13 residues. Trimming took 2 bases from V and 3 from J, leaving 9 bases between them. The germline gives CDR1 SGHRS, CDR2 YFSETQ. The CDR3 loop is CASSLAGNYEQYF. The CDR3 nucleotides read TGCGCCAGCAGCTTAGCAGGGAACTACGAGCAGTACTTC. Supplemented by reference TRBV5-1 and TRBJ2-7, the full variable domain reads KAGVTQTPRYLIKTRGQQVTLSCSPISGHRSVSWYQQTPGQGLQFLFEYFSETQRNKGNFPGRFSGRQFSNSRSEMNVSTLELGDSALYLCASSLAGNYEQYFGPGTRLTVT.

The CDR3 spells CASSIGIAPSGANVLTF. DNA for the CDR3: TGTGCCAGTAGTATTGGGATCGCCCCCTCTGGGGCCAACGTCCTGACTTTC. This sequence joins TRBV19 and TRBJ2-6; D gene ambiguous. This CDR3 has 17 residues. V was shortened by 3 bases and J by 0 bases, with 12 bases between the two germline ends. From germline, CDR1 is LNHDA and CDR2 SQIVND (reference sequence).

The chain's CDR3 is CASSHDTGLNTEAFF. The CDR3 DNA sequence: TGCGCCAGCAGCCATGATACCGGACTGAACACTGAAGCTTTCTTT. The chain combines TRBV4-1 with TRBJ1-1; D remains unclear. V shed 3 bases and J shed 0 bases, with 11 bases lying between them. The CDR3 length is 15 residues. Germline V gene sequence: CDR1 MGHRA, CDR2 YSYEKL.

The chain is built from TRBV28 and TRBJ2-1; the match to TRBD2 covers 13 bases. With V trimmed by 5 bases and J by 4 bases, 11 bases remained unmatched. The CDR3 is 18 residues long. CDR1 is MDHEN, CDR2 SYDVKM, per germline. The CDR3 DNA follows: TGTGCCAGCAGTACCGTAACCGGGACTAGCGGGACTTACAATGAGCAGTTCTTC. As protein: CASSTVTGTSGTYNEQFF.

The CDR3 reads CASSLVGTGDNEQYF. The CDR3 DNA reads as TGTGCCAGCAGCTTAGTGGGGACAGGGGACAACGAGCAGTACTTC. The chain carries TRBV7-2 and TRBJ2-7; 10 bases agree with TRBD1. Germline-derived CDR1 and CDR2 are SGHTA and FQGNSA. This CDR3 is built from 15 residues. Unmatched junction bases numbered 5, after V lost 1 base and J lost 5 bases.

The chain carries TRBV7-9 and TRBJ2-1; the match to TRBD2 covers 8 bases. The junction had 1 base not matched to a gene; V was cut back by 1 base and J by 2 bases. The germline gives CDR1 SEHNR, CDR2 FQNEAQ (reference sequence). CDR3 length equals 15 residues. CDR3 bases: TGTGCCAGCAGCTTAGTGACTAGCGCCTACAATGAGCAGTTCTTC. Its protein is CASSLVTSAYNEQFF.

The chain uses TRBV28 and TRBJ1-1; no clear D. The CDR3 spans 15 residues. V shed 2 bases and J shed 0 bases, with 10 bases lying between them. CDR1 is MDHEN and CDR2 is SYDVKM in the germline V gene. The CDR3 DNA is TGTGCCAGCAGTTTAGTTAGACCGGTGAACACTGAAGCTTTCTTT. Its protein product is CASSLVRPVNTEAFF.

V and J are TRBV19 and TRBJ2-1; tentative D call: TRBD1 (6 bases). V was cut by 0 bases and J by 0 bases, with 12 bases left in between. Germline V lookup: CDR1 LNHDA, CDR2 SQIVND (reference sequence). This CDR3 has 17 residues. The DNA for the CDR3 is TGTGCCAGTAGTATAGATCTCGCGACAGGCTCCTACAATGAGCAGTTCTTC. Encoded protein: CASSIDLATGSYNEQFF.

The chain combines TRBV6-1 with TRBJ1-3, with D possibly matching TRBD1 (6 bases). CDR3 length: 15 residues. The germline V gene has CDR1 MNHNS and CDR2 SASEGT. The V end lost 2 bases, the J end lost 0 bases, and 8 bases lay between the germline ends. CDR3 in DNA: TGTGCCAGCAGTGAAAACAGGGACTCTGGAAACACCATATATTTT. Its protein is CASSENRDSGNTIYF.

This chain connects TRBV7-9 to TRBJ2-7; no definite D call. V lost 4 bases, J lost 2 bases, and 15 bases lay in between. The CDR3 length is 15 residues. The germline V gene encodes CDR1 SEHNR and CDR2 FQNEAQ (reference sequence). CDR3 sequence (DNA): TGTGCCAGCAGCTACGATCGCCTGCCCCCCTACGAGCAGTACTTC. It is translated as CASSYDRLPPYEQYF.

The chain couples TRBV7-9 to TRBJ2-7, with D unresolved. The CDR3 is made up of 12 amino acids. Looked up from germline, CDR1 is SEHNR and CDR2 is FQNEAQ (reference sequence). V was trimmed by 1 base and J by 5 bases, leaving 6 bases between them. CDR3 protein: CASSLVADEQYF. The CDR3 DNA sequence: TGTGCCAGCAGCTTAGTGGCAGACGAGCAGTACTTC.

This chain connects TRBV10-2 to TRBJ1-5; TRBD1 might be the D (5 bases). The V end lost 5 bases, the J end lost 3 bases, and 20 bases lay between the germline ends. CDR3 length: 17 amino acids. Germline lookup yields CDR1 WSHSY and CDR2 SAAADI. The CDR3 reads CASSLGVEWGDNQPQHF. DNA of the CDR3: TGCGCCAGCAGTTTAGGGGTAGAATGGGGAGACAATCAGCCCCAGCATTTT.

The CDR3 DNA reads as TGTGCCAGCGGACCCCAGCGGGAGAGCAATGAGCAGTTCTTC. Protein sequence: CASGPQRESNEQFF. The genes are TRBV11-3 and TRBJ2-1; TRBD2 agrees at 8 bases. There are 14 residues in the CDR3. The germline CDR1 and CDR2 sequences are SGHNT and YENEEA. V shed 8 bases and J 6 bases; nucleotides not matched to a gene: 9.

The CDR3 spells CASGGAGLQPQHF. In DNA form, the CDR3 reads TGCGCCAGCGGAGGGGCCGGGCTCCAGCCCCAGCATTTT. The chain links TRBV10-2 to TRBJ1-5; possible D gene TRBD1, 5 bases. The CDR3 is made up of 13 amino acids. V lost 8 bases, J lost 7 bases, and 15 bases lay in between. Germline-derived CDR1 and CDR2 are WSHSY and SAAADI.

V usage is TRBV19 and J usage is TRBJ2-7; D could derive from TRBD1 or TRBD2 (5 bases each). The CDR3 extends over 13 amino acids. V dropped 6 bases and J dropped 3 bases, with 12 bases sitting between them. The germline V gene has CDR1 LNHDA and CDR2 SQIVND (reference sequence). The CDR3 nucleotides are TGTGCCAGTAGGGGGACGAACTACTACGAGCAGTACTTC. Its translation: CASRGTNYYEQYF.

The J gene is TRBJ2-7, the V gene TRBV10-1, with D perhaps matching TRBD2 (6 bases). Germline values: CDR1 WNHNN, CDR2 SYGVQD (reference sequence). The CDR3 totals 18 residues. Trimming removed 0 bases from V and 3 bases from J, with 21 bases in between. The CDR3 loop is CASSESGWGTGAHYEQYF. The CDR3 DNA reads TGCGCCAGCAGTGAGTCTGGTTGGGGCACGGGAGCGCACTACGAGCAGTACTTC.

V usage is TRBV4-3 and J usage is TRBJ2-7; unclear D gene. CDR3 length: 13 residues. Germline CDR1 is LGHNA and CDR2 is YSLEER. With 3 bases removed from V and 5 bases from J, the gap between germline ends came to 11 bases. The CDR3 loop reads CASSHASLNEQYF. Here the CDR3 DNA reads TGCGCCAGCAGCCATGCGTCCCTGAACGAGCAGTACTTC.

The chain combines TRBV5-4 with TRBJ1-2; D is undetermined. The length of the CDR3 is 11 residues. Trimming shortened V by 8 bases and J by 8 bases, and 13 bases separated the two germline ends. Germline V gene lookup returns CDR1 SGHNT and CDR2 YYREEE (reference sequence). CDR3 region: CASSEGRGYTF. As DNA, the CDR3 is TGTGCCAGTTCGGAGGGAAGGGGCTACACCTTC.

The chain has TRBV5-1 and TRBJ2-1; TRBD2 agrees at 15 bases. Germline V CDR1 and CDR2: SGHRS, YFSETQ. Losses at the gene ends were 7 bases for V and 7 bases for J; bases not matched to a gene: 15. The CDR3 totals 18 residues. The CDR3 reads CASGSGLAGGPPENEQFF. As DNA, the CDR3 is TGCGCCAGCGGGTCCGGACTAGCGGGAGGGCCACCGGAGAATGAGCAGTTCTTC. Full variable domain (outside the CDR3, taken from reference TRBV5-1 and TRBJ2-1): KAGVTQTPRYLIKTRGQQVTLSCSPISGHRSVSWYQQTPGQGLQFLFEYFSETQRNKGNFPGRFSGRQFSNSRSEMNVSTLELGDSALYLCASGSGLAGGPPENEQFFGPGTRLTVL.

The rearrangement uses TRBV7-9 and TRBJ1-1; TRBD1 might be the D (5 bases). The CDR3 covers 15 residues. The germline V and J ends were trimmed by 1 base and 2 bases, with 11 bases remaining between them. CDR1 and CDR2 from the germline V gene are SEHNR and FQNEAQ (reference sequence). CDR3: CASSLVGRGNTEAFF. Written as DNA, the CDR3 is TGTGCCAGCAGCTTAGTCGGAAGGGGCAACACTGAAGCTTTCTTT.

The chain combines TRBV7-8 with TRBJ2-3; no reliable D call. Deletions cut 5 bases from V and 2 bases from J, with 8 bases between. Germline loops: CDR1 SGHVS, CDR2 FQNEAQ. The CDR3 spans 13 residues. CDR3 DNA: TGTGCCAGCAGCCTAATGAACACAGATACGCAGTATTTT. Translated: CASSLMNTDTQYF.

This chain uses TRBV28 with TRBJ2-3; 10 bases map to TRBD2. CDR1 is MDHEN, CDR2 SYDVKM, per germline. The CDR3 consists of 14 residues. Trimming removed 10 bases from V and 0 bases from J; junction bases left unmatched: 4. The CDR3 spells CATGLAESTDTQYF. DNA for the CDR3: TGTGCCACCGGACTAGCGGAAAGCACAGATACGCAGTATTTT.